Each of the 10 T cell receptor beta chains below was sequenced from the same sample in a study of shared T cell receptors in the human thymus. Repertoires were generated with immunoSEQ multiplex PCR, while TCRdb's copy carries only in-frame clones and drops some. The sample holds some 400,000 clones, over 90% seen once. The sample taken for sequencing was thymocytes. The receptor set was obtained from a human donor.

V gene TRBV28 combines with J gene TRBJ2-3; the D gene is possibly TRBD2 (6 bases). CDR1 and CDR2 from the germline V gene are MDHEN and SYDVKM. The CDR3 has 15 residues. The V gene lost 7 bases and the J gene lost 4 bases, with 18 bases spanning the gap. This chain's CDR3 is CASTPDGRGADTQYF. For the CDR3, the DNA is TGTGCCAGCACCCCTGACGGGCGGGGAGCAGATACGCAGTATTTT.

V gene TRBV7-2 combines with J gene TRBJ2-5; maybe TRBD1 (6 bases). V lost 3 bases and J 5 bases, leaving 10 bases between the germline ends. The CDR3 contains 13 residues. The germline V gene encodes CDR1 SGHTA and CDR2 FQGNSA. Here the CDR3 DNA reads TGTGCCAGCAGCTTTACAGGGTTTGAGACCCAGTACTTC. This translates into CASSFTGFETQYF.

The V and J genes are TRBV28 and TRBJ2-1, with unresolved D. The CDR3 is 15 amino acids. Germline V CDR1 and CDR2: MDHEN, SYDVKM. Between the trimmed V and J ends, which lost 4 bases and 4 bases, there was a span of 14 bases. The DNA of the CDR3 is TGTGCCAGCAGTTGTTTGAGTGGCAGATACAATGAGCAGTTCTTC. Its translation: CASSCLSGRYNEQFF.

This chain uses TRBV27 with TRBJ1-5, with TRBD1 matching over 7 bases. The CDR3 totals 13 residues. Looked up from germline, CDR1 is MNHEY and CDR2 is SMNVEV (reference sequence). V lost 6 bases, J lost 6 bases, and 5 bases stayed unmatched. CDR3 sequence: CASRTTGSQPQHF. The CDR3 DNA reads TGTGCCAGCAGGACGACAGGGAGTCAGCCCCAGCATTTT.

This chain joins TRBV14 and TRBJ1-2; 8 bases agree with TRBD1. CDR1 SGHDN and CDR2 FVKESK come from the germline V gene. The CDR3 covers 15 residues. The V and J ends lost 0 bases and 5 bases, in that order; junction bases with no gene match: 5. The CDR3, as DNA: TGTGCCAGCAGCCAAGAGGACAGGGCTTGGTATGGCTACACCTTC. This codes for CASSQEDRAWYGYTF.

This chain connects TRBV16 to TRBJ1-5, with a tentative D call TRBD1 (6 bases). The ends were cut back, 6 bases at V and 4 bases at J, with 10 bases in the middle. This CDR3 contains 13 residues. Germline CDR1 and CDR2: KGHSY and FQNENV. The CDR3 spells CASSKGGNQPQHF. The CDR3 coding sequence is TGTGCCAGCAGTAAAGGGGGAAATCAGCCCCAGCATTTT.

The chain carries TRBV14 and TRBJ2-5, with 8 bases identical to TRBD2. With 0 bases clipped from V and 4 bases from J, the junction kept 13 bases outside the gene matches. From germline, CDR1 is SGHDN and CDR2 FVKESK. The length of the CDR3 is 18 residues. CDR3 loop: CASSQEFSPAGEGETQYF. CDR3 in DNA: TGTGCCAGCAGCCAAGAGTTCTCGCCAGCGGGAGAGGGAGAGACCCAGTACTTC.

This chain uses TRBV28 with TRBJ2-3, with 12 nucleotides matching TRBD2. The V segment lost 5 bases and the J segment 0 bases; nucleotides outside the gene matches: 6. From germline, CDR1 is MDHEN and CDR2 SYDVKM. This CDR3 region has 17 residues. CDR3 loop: CASSPLAGGPSTDTQYF. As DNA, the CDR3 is TGTGCCAGCAGTCCCCTAGCGGGAGGGCCGAGCACAGATACGCAGTATTTT.

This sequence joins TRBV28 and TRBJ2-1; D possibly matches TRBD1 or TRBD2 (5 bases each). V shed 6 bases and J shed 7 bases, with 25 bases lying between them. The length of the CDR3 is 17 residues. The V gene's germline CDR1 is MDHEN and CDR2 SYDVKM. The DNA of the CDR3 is TGTGCCAGCAGCCTCCCCCCTCTAGCTTGGGGCTTTAATGAGCAGTTCTTC. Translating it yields CASSLPPLAWGFNEQFF.

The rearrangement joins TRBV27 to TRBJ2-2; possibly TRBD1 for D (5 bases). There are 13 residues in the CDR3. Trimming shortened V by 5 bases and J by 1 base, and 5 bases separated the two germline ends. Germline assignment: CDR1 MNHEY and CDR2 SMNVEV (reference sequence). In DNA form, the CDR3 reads TGTGCCAGCAGTACAGGGAACACCGGGGAGCTGTTTTTT. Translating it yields CASSTGNTGELFF.